This record concerns one TCR beta chain sequence. This clonotype was seen ten or more times. The antigen it binds to is not known. Within one base of it there is no much larger clone, and no base qualities were kept. Hyperthyroidism patients were newly diagnosed, had a disease duration of under 2 months, and were aged 18 to 65 years. Patients with uncontrolled infections, other autoimmune diseases, pregnancy or lactation were excluded. Clinical symptoms, serum thyroxine and TRAb, thyroid ultrasound, and orbital computed tomography formed the basis for the diagnoses. Blood from progressor patients was drawn when they were first diagnosed with hyperthyroidism, before any ophthalmopathy symptoms appeared. PBMCs were separated from roughly 10 ml of fresh peripheral blood using Ficoll-Paque density gradient centrifugation. Patients classed as progressors first received a Graves' hyperthyroidism diagnosis and then went on to develop ophthalmopathy during follow-up. Total RNA was extracted with Trizol reagent, and quality was checked on an Agilent 2100 Bioanalyzer.

This sample is part of a study of T cells in Graves' hyperthyroidism and ophthalmopathy (dated by TCRdb to between 2017 and 2020). Regarding the research as a whole: Peripheral blood samples were taken at initial diagnosis, before any treatment was given. Once sampling was done, hyperthyroidism patients were given methimazole at a starting dose of 30 mg daily, whereas ophthalmopathy patients were given high-dose intravenous methylprednisolone. The study also compared thyroid tissue and blood T-cell repertoires from five or six Graves' hyperthyroidism patients. To identify TCR V-J signatures that set the groups apart, the researchers used a discovery cohort of 100 patients, made up of approximately 43 with Graves' ophthalmopathy and 55 to 65 with stable Graves' hyperthyroidism. The paper describes TCR Vbeta CDR3 sequencing of fewer than 150 peripheral blood samples, made up of under 50 ophthalmopathy patients, around 78 hyperthyroidism patients and 17 progressor patients. The roughly 100 discovery patients were randomly divided into training and test sets at a 7:3 ratio. An independent validation cohort of some 18 hyperthyroidism patients and over 15 patients who later progressed to ophthalmopathy tested prospective prediction of ophthalmopathy. General conclusions and limits of the study: A 13 V-J signature model separated ophthalmopathy from stable hyperthyroidism, with approximately 87% sensitivity and 81% to 82% specificity in cross-validation and 80%/75% in testing. Sample size was not statistically predetermined, and investigators were not blinded to group allocation. In validation, the model predicted progression to ophthalmopathy a median of about 5.9 months before onset, with about 70% sensitivity and 72.22% specificity. Most expanded thyroid clonotypes (frequency above 0.001) were also found in blood, which suggests that blood repertoires may mirror thyroid immune responses.

Trimming removed 5 bases from V and 3 bases from J, leaving 16 bases between the germline ends. Spanning cysteine to phenylalanine, the CDR3 consists of 15 amino acids. The sequence is cut down to CDR3 DNA, 45 bases in frame from base 1. CDR1 and CDR2, per the germline V gene (reference sequence), are LNHDA and SQIVND. The TCR beta CDR3 regions were amplified from the RNA transcripts. The first round of RT-PCR for the TCR CDR3 was performed with the HTBI primer set and the Qiagen OneStep RT-PCR kit. Libraries were constructed in a second round of multiplex PCR, after which size selection and purification were carried out. The libraries were sequenced on an Illumina HiSeq2000 using paired-end 100 bp reads. In the paper's pipeline: SOAPnuke was used to process the raw data, removing reads that contained adapters or uncalled bases, had a mean Phred below 15, or lacked an exact match to the constant primer or identifier. COPE v1.2.5 was used to merge high-quality paired reads, and clonotypes were defined as unique nucleotide sequences. Clonotypes were aligned to IMGT TRBV, TRBD and TRBJ reference segments using MiTCR v1.1. Only V-J combinations with frequency above 0.0001, covering about 99% of repertoires, were analysed. A TCS score was defined as the ratio between F50 (clonal expansion) and ExV (chaos), using BLOSUM62-based TCRdist between CDR3 peptides within each V-J. Welch's t-statistics and random forest reduced some 510 V-J features to around 14, which were used in a naive Bayes classifier (R e1071). TCRdb ran its own pipeline on the public reads, namely fastp trimming at Q25 and MiXCR clone calling, and kept in-frame beta chains. Rows with a matching CDR3 protein are joined into one entry that keeps the most common DNA and genes. The V and J calls come from TCRdb's annotation, not from the publication. The sample data list roughly 180,000 distinct CDR3 sequences, and just under 9.5% of these were observed just once. The top ten constitute less than 25% of the sample.

This TCR was sampled from a woman younger than 35 with Graves' hyperthyroidism that later progressed to Graves' ophthalmopathy. Sequencing was performed on blood. The rearranged chain carries TRBV19 and TRBJ1-1; too little of a D gene remains to name it. The CDR3 reads as follows: CASSRHSLVDTEAFF. The nucleotides are TGTGCCAGTAGTCGACATTCCTTGGTAGACACTGAAGCTTTCTTT.